Described below is a single T cell receptor (beta chain) sequence and its context. The sample contains more than one DNA sequence encoding this CDR3. The source of the sample is a study of T cell responses to AZD1222 COVID-19 vaccine. V was pared by 4 bases and J by 2 bases, with 12 bases between. CDR3 length equals 15 residues. Per the germline V gene, CDR1 is LGHDT and CDR2 is YNNKEL (reference sequence). Profiled with immunoSEQ multiplex PCR; TCRdb holds only in-frame clones, not every one. The sample consists of around 110,000 clones, around 90% of them appearing once. Sequencing was performed on peripheral blood, taken 28 days after the second AZD1222 dose. The receptor was derived from an adult who received the AZD1222 COVID-19 vaccine. J is TRBJ1-3 and V is TRBV3-1 (or the pseudogene TRBV3-2); possible D gene TRBD1, 6 bases. CDR3 DNA sequence: TGTGCCAGCAGCCCTGGGGGGGGGCCTGGAAACACCATATATTTT. It yields the protein CASSPGGGPGNTIYF.